A single sample gave rise to the 32 T cell receptor beta chains below, sequenced in a study of TIL therapy for anti-PD-1-resistant metastatic lung cancer. Noted time point: pre-treatment sample, taken before nivolumab and TIL therapy. Tumor tissue came from excised metastases, mostly pleural nodules or supraclavicular lymph nodes. Sequencing used immunoSEQ v3. TCRdb's table, derived via immunoSEQ multiplex PCR, lists solely in-frame clones and lacks some. Here the sample spans 95,000 or so clones, about three fifths being singletons. The specimen was tumor tissue, collected at baseline. The source of these receptors is a person aged 25 to 80 with non-small cell lung cancer.

This clone was found a few times. V usage is TRBV7-9 and J usage is TRBJ1-1, with TRBD1 as a possible D gene (6 bases). Trimming pared 6 bases from V and 1 base from J, leaving 12 bases between. Germline V gene lookup returns CDR1 SEHNR and CDR2 FQNEAQ (reference sequence). The CDR3 length is 14 residues. The CDR3 is CASSSTGGNTEAFF. The CDR3 region has the DNA TGTGCCAGCAGTTCGACAGGCGGGAACACTGAAGCTTTCTTT. Variable domain in full (rest from reference TRBV7-9 and TRBJ1-1): DTGVSQNPRHKITKRGQNVTFRCDPISEHNRLYWYRQTLGQGPEFLTYFQNEAQLEKSRLLSDRFSAERPKGSFSTLEIQRTEQGDSAMYLCASSSTGGNTEAFFGQGTRLTVV.

In its sample, this clone was seen a few times. The chain has TRBV7-9 and TRBJ1-5; D remains unclear. The CDR3 has 14 amino acids. V was shortened by 1 base and J by 5 bases, with 9 bases between the two germline ends. Germline V gene sequence: CDR1 SEHNR, CDR2 FQNEAQ (reference sequence). The CDR3 region has the DNA TGTGCCAGCAGCTTAGGCGGCTCTCATCAGCCCCAGCATTTT. It yields the protein CASSLGGSHQPQHF.

This clone was picked up one time. V is TRBV5-1 and J is TRBJ2-7; TRBD1 might be the D (6 bases). Trimming left V 4 bases short and J 5 bases short, with 13 bases between. CDR3 length: 13 amino acids. CDR1 is SGHRS and CDR2 is YFSETQ in the germline V gene. The CDR3 sequence: CASSGDRPHEQYF. The DNA for the CDR3 is TGCGCCAGCAGCGGCGACAGGCCCCACGAGCAGTACTTC.

The chain links TRBV30 to TRBJ2-7; TRBD2 is a possible D gene (6 bases). Trimming left V 2 bases short and J 4 bases short, with 21 bases between. The CDR3 spans 16 residues. Germline-derived CDR1 and CDR2 are GTSNPN and SVGIG (reference sequence). CDR3 nucleotide sequence: TGTGCCTGGAGTCTAAGGGACGGGAGTAGGTTTTACGAGCAGTACTTC. This sequence encodes CAWSLRDGSRFYEQYF. Complete variable domain (other parts from reference TRBV30 and TRBJ2-7): SQTIHQWPATLVQPVGSPLSLECTVEGTSNPNLYWYRQAAGRGLQLLFYSVGIGQISSEVPQNLSASRPQDRQFILSSKKLLLSDSGFYLCAWSLRDGSRFYEQYFGPGTRLTVT.

This sequence joins TRBV18 and TRBJ1-2, with a tentative D call TRBD1 (5 bases). V dropped 5 bases and J dropped 6 bases, with 10 bases sitting between them. The CDR3 has 12 amino acids. Germline V lookup: CDR1 KGHSH, CDR2 LQKENI. In DNA, the CDR3 is TGTGCCAGCTCATCACGGGGGGATGGCTACACCTTC. Amino acid sequence: CASSSRGDGYTF.

The genes are TRBV11-1 and TRBJ2-1; 8 nucleotides line up with TRBD2. Per the germline V gene, CDR1 is SGHAT and CDR2 is FQDESV (reference sequence). The length of the CDR3 is 15 residues. V was pared by 6 bases and J by 2 bases, with 6 bases of the junction left unmatched. The CDR3 DNA is TGTGCCAGCAGTTTGGGACTAGGGGCCTACAATGAGCAGTTCTTC. This gives the protein CASSLGLGAYNEQFF.

This clone is medium-sized by share. Other DNA sequences in the sample encode the same CDR3. The V gene is TRBV19, the J gene TRBJ2-7, with a tentative D call TRBD2 (5 bases). V gave up 1 base and J gave up 0 bases, with 7 bases separating them. Germline lookup yields CDR1 LNHDA and CDR2 SQIVND (reference sequence). This CDR3 has 14 amino acids. The CDR3 here is CASSIGTASYEQYF. CDR3 nucleotide sequence: TGTGCCAGTAGTATAGGGACTGCCTCCTACGAGCAGTACTTC.

There are many counts of this clone. This sequence joins TRBV19 and TRBJ1-2, with D possibly matching TRBD1 (5 bases). Germline V gene lookup returns CDR1 LNHDA and CDR2 SQIVND (reference sequence). V lost 2 bases and J 1 base, leaving 11 bases between the germline ends. The CDR3 has 15 amino acids. The CDR3 loop is CASSISGLVNYGYTF. Here the CDR3 DNA reads TGTGCCAGTAGTATATCAGGGCTCGTTAACTATGGCTACACCTTC.

The chain carries TRBV5-1 and TRBJ2-6; D is tentatively TRBD1 or TRBD2 (5 bases each). Germline CDR1 SGHRS, CDR2 YFSETQ. V was clipped by 0 bases and J by 3 bases, with 7 bases between them. CDR3 length: 15 residues. DNA of the CDR3: TGCGCCAGCAGCTTGGCGGGGCATGGGGCCAACGTCCTGACTTTC. Translated, it gives CASSLAGHGANVLTF.

The chain combines TRBV19 with TRBJ1-5; no firm D call. The germline gives CDR1 LNHDA, CDR2 SQIVND (reference sequence). The CDR3 is 10 amino acids. V shed 7 bases and J shed 5 bases, with 3 bases lying between them. CDR3 nucleotides: TGTGCCAGTAATTATCAGCCCCAGCATTTT. Translating gives CASNYQPQHF.

The chain uses TRBV18 and TRBJ2-5; D is unclear. V dropped 3 bases and J dropped 5 bases, with 7 bases sitting between them. The CDR3 has 12 residues. CDR1 is KGHSH, CDR2 LQKENI, per germline. The DNA of the CDR3 is TGTGCCAGCTCACCTCTCGGGGAGACCCAGTACTTC. Amino acid sequence: CASSPLGETQYF.

This clone was recorded many times. The chain couples TRBV27 to TRBJ1-2; no definite D call. This CDR3 spans 14 amino acids. In germline, CDR1 is MNHEY, CDR2 SMNVEV (reference sequence). The ends were cut back, 2 bases at V and 6 bases at J, with 13 bases in the middle. CDR3 in amino acids: CASSLREDKHGYTF. The DNA for the CDR3 is TGTGCCAGCAGTTTACGAGAAGACAAGCATGGCTACACCTTC.

The chain is built from TRBV28 and TRBJ2-1, with 7 nucleotides matching TRBD1. The J segment lost 0 bases and the V segment lost 6 bases, leaving 8 bases of the junction unmatched. The CDR3 has 16 amino acids. Per the germline V gene, CDR1 is MDHEN and CDR2 is SYDVKM. CDR3 region: CASSRLRGSSYNEQFF. DNA for the CDR3: TGTGCCAGCAGCCGTCTCAGGGGGAGCTCCTACAATGAGCAGTTCTTC.

The chain combines TRBV7-3 with TRBJ2-3, with D uncertain. Trimming removed 5 bases from V and 0 bases from J, with 6 bases in between. CDR1 and CDR2 from the germline V gene are SGHTA and FQGTGA. The length of the CDR3 is 13 residues. In nucleotides, the CDR3 is TGTGCCAGCAGCACGCTGAGCACAGATACGCAGTATTTT. This sequence encodes CASSTLSTDTQYF.

This clone was counted a few times. The chain links TRBV4-2 to TRBJ1-3; possibly TRBD1 for D (6 bases). Germline V gives CDR1 LGHNA, CDR2 YNFKEQ. With 0 bases removed from V and 5 bases from J, the gap between germline ends came to 20 bases. This CDR3 spans 18 amino acids. The DNA of the CDR3 is TGTGCCAGCAGCCAAGATGGAACTAGGGGGGCTGGTAGAAACACCATATATTTT. Its protein product is CASSQDGTRGAGRNTIYF.

Comments on this clone: Its ends do not fully match the called genes, so a read error is possible. This chain joins TRBV3-1 (or the pseudogene TRBV3-2) and TRBJ2-7, with D possibly TRBD1 on 5 matching bases. This CDR3 has 13 amino acids. The germline V gene has CDR1 LGHDT and CDR2 YNNKEL (reference sequence). CDR3 nucleotides: TGTGCCAGCAGCCAAGGGGTCGGGCAGGGTAAGAGCTTC. Its protein is CASSQGVGQGKSF.

This rearrangement joins TRBV12-3 or TRBV12-4 to TRBJ1-3, with 7 bases identical to TRBD1. The CDR3 totals 13 residues. The V and J ends lost 7 bases and 4 bases, in that order; junction bases with no gene match: 4. The CDR3 reads CASTGQVGNTIYF. The CDR3 DNA follows: TGTGCCAGCACAGGACAGGTCGGAAACACCATATATTTT.

The CDR3 nucleotides read TGTGCCAGCAGCTCCCGTCTAGGGACAGATACGCAGTATTTT. This gives the protein CASSSRLGTDTQYF. The V gene is TRBV7-3, the J gene TRBJ2-3; D remains ambiguous. The CDR3 consists of 14 residues. V dropped 4 bases and J dropped 3 bases, with 11 bases sitting between them. CDR1 and CDR2 from the germline V gene are SGHTA and FQGTGA.

V usage is TRBV7-8 and J usage is TRBJ2-1, with D perhaps matching TRBD2 (6 bases). The germline gives CDR1 SGHVS, CDR2 FQNEAQ. This CDR3 is 13 amino acids long. With 5 bases removed from V and 8 bases from J, the gap between germline ends came to 13 bases. The CDR3: CASSPRLGDEQFF. The CDR3 DNA follows: TGTGCCAGCAGCCCACGACTAGGCGATGAGCAGTTCTTC.

The V call is TRBV24-1, the J call TRBJ2-1; perhaps TRBD2 as D (5 bases). Deletions cut 2 bases from V and 3 bases from J, with 7 bases between. CDR1 and CDR2 from the germline V gene are KGHDR and SFDVKD. CDR3 length: 14 amino acids. The chain's CDR3 is CATSDSTNYNEQFF. The CDR3, as DNA: TGTGCCACCAGTGATTCGACTAACTACAATGAGCAGTTCTTC.

The rearrangement uses TRBV7-9 and TRBJ2-3; D is unclear. The V gene's germline CDR1 is SEHNR and CDR2 FQNEAQ (reference sequence). The CDR3 is 12 residues long. V lost 5 bases and J 2 bases, leaving 5 bases between the germline ends. CDR3: CASSPDTDTQYF. The CDR3 nucleotides read TGTGCCAGCAGCCCGGACACAGATACGCAGTATTTT.

The V gene is TRBV6-2 or TRBV6-3, the J gene TRBJ1-1; D is unclear. Trimming took 5 bases from V and 5 from J, leaving 12 bases between them. The CDR3 extends over 13 amino acids. Germline V CDR1 and CDR2: MNHEY, SVGEGT. The chain's CDR3 is CASSHPAVTEAFF. The CDR3 DNA is TGTGCCAGCAGTCACCCCGCGGTAACTGAAGCTTTCTTT.

The chain recombines TRBV5-1 with TRBJ2-7; 8 bases align to TRBD1. CDR1 and CDR2 (germline): SGHRS, YFSETQ. V shed 2 bases, J shed 5 bases, and the junction held 6 bases outside the gene matches. CDR3 size: 14 residues. CDR3 protein: CASSFARTGNEQYF. In DNA, the CDR3 is TGCGCCAGCAGCTTCGCAAGGACAGGGAACGAGCAGTACTTC.

The chain has TRBV28 and TRBJ1-2; maybe TRBD1 (6 bases). Germline CDR1 reads MDHEN; CDR2 reads SYDVKM. The CDR3 loop spans 13 amino acids. V lost 2 bases to trimming and J lost 8 bases, with 12 bases between them. The CDR3 DNA follows: TGTGCCAGCAGTTTAAACAGGGTGGTAGGCTACACCTTC. Its protein is CASSLNRVVGYTF.

The gene calls are TRBV28 and TRBJ1-3; D is ambiguous. V dropped 5 bases and J dropped 3 bases, with 11 bases sitting between them. Germline V gives CDR1 MDHEN, CDR2 SYDVKM. This CDR3 is built from 14 residues. This CDR3 reads CASSRGGVGNTIYF. The CDR3 DNA reads TGTGCCAGCAGTCGCGGCGGGGTTGGAAACACCATATATTTT.

V gene TRBV28 combines with J gene TRBJ2-5, with 12 positions matching TRBD2. CDR1 is MDHEN, CDR2 SYDVKM, per germline. The V segment lost 4 bases and the J segment 5 bases; nucleotides outside the gene matches: 5. There are 15 residues in the CDR3. The DNA for the CDR3 is TGTGCCAGCAGTTCCGGACTAGCGGGATGGGAGACCCAGTACTTC. This gives the protein CASSSGLAGWETQYF. The variable domain in full, with the rest retrieved from reference TRBV28 and TRBJ2-5, is DVKVTQSSRYLVKRTGEKVFLECVQDMDHENMFWYRQDPGLGLRLIYFSYDVKMKEKGDIPEGYSVSREKKERFSLILESASTNQTSMYLCASSSGLAGWETQYFGPGTRLLVL.

This clone has a handful of counts. The chain carries TRBV20-1 and TRBJ2-7; no firm D call. Germline V lookup: CDR1 DFQATT, CDR2 SNEGSKA (reference sequence). This CDR3 has 14 residues. Trimming removed 3 bases from V and 6 bases from J, with 18 bases in between. The CDR3: CSASDHISPSEQYF. The CDR3 DNA reads as TGCAGTGCTAGTGACCACATATCTCCCTCCGAGCAGTACTTC.

This chain uses TRBV27 with TRBJ2-7; possibly TRBD2 for D (5 bases). CDR1 MNHEY and CDR2 SMNVEV come from the germline V gene (reference sequence). The V end was cut by 2 bases, the J end by 2 bases, with 7 bases between. This CDR3 is 13 amino acids long. CDR3 DNA sequence: TGTGCCAGCAGTTTAGAGGGCCCCTACGAGCAGTACTTC. As protein: CASSLEGPYEQYF.

This chain joins TRBV19 and TRBJ2-7, with a tentative D call TRBD1 (5 bases). Germline values: CDR1 LNHDA, CDR2 SQIVND (reference sequence). This CDR3 has 15 amino acids. With 3 bases removed from V and 0 bases from J, the gap between germline ends came to 12 bases. Written as DNA, the CDR3 is TGTGCCAGTAGTATTTCCCTGACAGCCTCCTACGAGCAGTACTTC. Protein: CASSISLTASYEQYF.

This rearrangement joins TRBV5-5 to TRBJ1-3, with D hard to call. The length of the CDR3 is 14 residues. The V gene lost 3 bases and the J gene lost 2 bases, with 9 bases spanning the gap. Germline lookup yields CDR1 SGHKS and CDR2 YYEKEE (reference sequence). Here the CDR3 DNA reads TGTGCCAGCAGCTCCTACACGGCTGGAAACACCATATATTTT. It is translated as CASSSYTAGNTIYF. The entire variable domain, with the rest obtained from reference TRBV5-5 and TRBJ1-3, is as follows: DAGVTQSPTHLIKTRGQQVTLRCSPISGHKSVSWYQQVLGQGPQFIFQYYEKEERGRGNFPDRFSARQFPNYSSELNVNALLLGDSALYLCASSSYTAGNTIYFGEGSWLTVV.

The chain employs TRBV9 and TRBJ2-5; TRBD2 is a possible D gene (6 bases). CDR3 length: 16 residues. V was trimmed by 3 bases and J by 1 base, leaving 16 bases between them. Germline values: CDR1 SGDLS, CDR2 YYNGEE. The CDR3 loop reads CASSAYPGTSQETQYF. DNA of the CDR3: TGTGCCAGCAGCGCGTACCCCGGGACTTCCCAAGAGACCCAGTACTTC.

The rearrangement joins TRBV11-3 to TRBJ2-1, with 9 bases lining up with TRBD2. CDR1 SGHNT and CDR2 YENEEA come from the germline V gene. The CDR3 totals 14 residues. The trim removed 5 bases at V and 7 bases at J, leaving 6 bases unmatched. The CDR3 sequence: CASSLNSGGNEQFF. The CDR3 DNA reads TGTGCCAGCAGCCTAAACAGCGGGGGGAATGAGCAGTTCTTC.